The 3 T cell receptor beta chains given below trace back to one sample, sequenced in a study of T cell responses to AZD1222 COVID-19 vaccine. Only in-frame clones appear in the TCRdb table, and some are missing; sequencing was by immunoSEQ multiplex PCR. The data show 130,000 or so clones, 90% to 95% seen once. The material sequenced was peripheral blood, taken on day 0 of AZD1222 vaccination. The receptors here all came from an adult in good health.

The V call is TRBV6-6, the J call TRBJ1-4, with 8 bases aligning to TRBD1. CDR1 and CDR2 from the germline V gene are MNHNY and SVGAGI (reference sequence). The J segment lost 6 bases and the V segment lost 4 bases, leaving 7 bases of the junction unmatched. This CDR3 contains 15 residues. CDR3 in DNA: TGTGCCAGCAGTTCCCGGGACAGGATTCATGAAAAACTGTTTTTT. This codes for CASSSRDRIHEKLFF.

The rearrangement uses TRBV5-1 and TRBJ1-1; possible D gene TRBD1, 6 bases. Germline V gene data show CDR1 as SGHRS and CDR2 as YFSETQ. The CDR3 sequence is 14 residues long. Deletions cut 3 bases from V and 1 base from J, with 10 bases between. CDR3 sequence reads: CASSYGTQNTEAFF. The CDR3 DNA reads as TGCGCCAGCAGCTACGGGACACAGAACACTGAAGCTTTCTTT.

J is TRBJ1-6 and V is TRBV15; no clear D. The V end was cut by 0 bases, the J end by 8 bases, with 14 bases between. Germline CDR1 and CDR2: LNHNV and YYDKDF (reference sequence). The CDR3 loop spans 16 amino acids. This CDR3 reads CATSRDWPYSDSPLHF. DNA for the CDR3: TGTGCCACCAGCAGAGACTGGCCATATAGTGATTCACCCCTCCACTTT. The variable domain in full, completed from reference TRBV15 and TRBJ1-6, reads DAMVIQNPRYQVTQFGKPVTLSCSQTLNHNVMYWYQQKSSQAPKLLFHYYDKDFNNEADTPDNFQSRRPNTSFCFLDIRSPGLGDTAMYLCATSRDWPYSDSPLHFGNGTRLTVT.